The entry below gives a single T cell receptor (beta chain) sequence along with its context. Its antigen is still unknown. The data were obtained in a study of cytomegalovirus exposure and HLA in healthy donors. Study-wide points: Rare sequences made up most TCRs, while some public TCRs were found in many donors. The later analysis indicated that the majority of CMV-associated TCR beta chains appeared HLA-restricted. Later on, a genetic analysis was performed. It linked a missense variant in DCLRE1C with V- and J-gene trimming of TCR beta.

Healthy bone marrow donors made up the donors. The PCR employed 60 Vbeta primers together with 13 Jbeta primers. Profiling relied on immunoSEQ multiplex PCR, and the TCRdb table lists in-frame clones only, not all of them. The sample has 85,000 to 90,000 clones; the top ten hold 15%. The sample consisted of PBMCs. This clonotype was sampled from a man in his forties or fifties in good health and CMV-seropositive.

CDR3 bases: TGTGCCAGCTCACCAGCGAGGGGGTCCTACGAGCAGTACGTC. Translated: CASSPARGSYEQYV. The chain uses TRBV18 and TRBJ2-7; D possibly corresponds to TRBD1 (6 bases). V was clipped by 2 bases and J by 1 base, with 9 bases between them. This CDR3 spans 14 amino acids. CDR1 is KGHSH, CDR2 LQKENI, per germline.